The clone carrying this T cell receptor beta chain was recorded at least ten times. The sample comes from a study of regulatory T cells in long-lasting Graves disease. This CDR3 has 12 amino acids. Trimming cost V 5 bases and J 2 bases, with 5 bases left between them. The germline V gene has CDR1 SGHAT and CDR2 FQNNGV. The authors built TCR beta libraries using iRepertoire HTBI primers and Arm-PCR of CDR3 regions. TCRdb independently ran MiXCR on the multiplex PCR reads; one entry per CDR3 protein. The top ten hold 20% to 25% of the sample, which has about 420,000 distinct CDR3 sequences, 16% seen once. Indicated time point: newly diagnosed GD, antithyroid drugs for less than 3 months. With RNA extracted from PBMCs as input, the TCR library was made. The sample also formed part of further work on T cells in Graves' hyperthyroidism and ophthalmopathy.

The material sequenced was peripheral blood mononuclear cells (PBMCs), taken at new diagnosis, from a patient treated with antithyroid drugs. This TCR derives from a woman between 18 and 30 years old with Graves disease. The rearrangement uses TRBV11-2 and TRBJ2-3; D is unclear. CDR3 protein: CASSTVTDTQYF. CDR3 nucleotides: TGTGCCAGCAGCACCGTCACAGATACGCAGTATTTT.